One sample yielded the 6 T cell receptor beta chains listed below, sequenced in a study of blood T cell repertoires in COVID-19. The assay was immunoSEQ multiplex PCR, and TCRdb's table has in-frame clones only and misses some. The sample lists 95,000 to 150,000 clones; 75% to 90% were seen once. Sequencing was carried out using peripheral blood. The receptors originated from a man between 35 and 55 years old with acute or convalescent COVID-19.

The chain has TRBV5-5 and TRBJ2-1; the match to TRBD2 covers 11 bases. V lost 3 bases and J lost 6; bases outside the gene matches: 5. From germline, CDR1 is SGHKS and CDR2 YYEKEE (reference sequence). The CDR3 sequence is 15 residues long. CDR3 DNA sequence: TGTGCCAGCAGCTGGAGACTAGCGGGGTCCAATGAGCAGTTCTTC. Translating it yields CASSWRLAGSNEQFF.

CDR3 residues: CASSLGQGFSPLHF. The CDR3 DNA follows: TGTGCCAGCAGCTTAGGTCAGGGCTTCTCACCCCTCCACTTT. The J gene is TRBJ1-6, the V gene TRBV7-9; a weak D match, TRBD1 (5 bases). Germline V gene data show CDR1 as SEHNR and CDR2 as FQNEAQ (reference sequence). The ends were cut back, 1 base at V and 10 bases at J, with 11 bases in the middle. This CDR3 region has 14 residues.

The chain joins TRBV5-4 to TRBJ2-5; D call uncertain. Per germline, CDR1 SGHNT and CDR2 YYREEE (reference sequence). The CDR3 totals 14 residues. V was trimmed by 0 bases and J by 5 bases, leaving 11 bases between them. Here the CDR3 DNA reads TGTGCCAGCAGCTTGGCCAGCTGGGCTGAGACCCAGTACTTC. This encodes CASSLASWAETQYF. Supplemented by reference TRBV5-4 and TRBJ2-5, the full variable domain reads ETGVTQSPTHLIKTRGQQVTLRCSSQSGHNTVSWYQQALGQGPQFIFQYYREEENGRGNFPPRFSGLQFPNYSSELNVNALELDDSALYLCASSLASWAETQYFGPGTRLLVL.

DNA of the CDR3: TGTGCCAGCGGAGGACAGGGGGCGATCGTCTACGAGCAGTACTTC. This sequence encodes CASGGQGAIVYEQYF. The chain carries TRBV7-8 and TRBJ2-7; 11 bases agree with TRBD1. J lost 3 bases, V lost 8 bases, and 9 bases had no gene match. The CDR3 length is 15 residues. CDR1 is SGHVS, CDR2 FQNEAQ, per germline.

The chain joins TRBV27 to TRBJ2-7; 7 positions match TRBD1. With V trimmed by 5 bases and J by 2 bases, 3 bases remained unmatched. The CDR3 spans 13 residues. Germline-derived CDR1 and CDR2 are MNHEY and SMNVEV (reference sequence). CDR3 amino acids: CASSRQGPYEQYF. Here the CDR3 DNA reads TGTGCCAGCAGTAGACAGGGACCCTACGAGCAGTACTTC.

The chain joins TRBV20-1 to TRBJ2-4, with D possibly matching TRBD2 (6 bases). V was pared by 3 bases and J by 0 bases, with 9 bases between. Germline V gives CDR1 DFQATT, CDR2 SNEGSKA (reference sequence). The CDR3 has 14 amino acids. The DNA of the CDR3 is TGCAGTGCTAGTAGCGGAATAGCCAAAAACATTCAGTACTTC. This translates into CSASSGIAKNIQYF.